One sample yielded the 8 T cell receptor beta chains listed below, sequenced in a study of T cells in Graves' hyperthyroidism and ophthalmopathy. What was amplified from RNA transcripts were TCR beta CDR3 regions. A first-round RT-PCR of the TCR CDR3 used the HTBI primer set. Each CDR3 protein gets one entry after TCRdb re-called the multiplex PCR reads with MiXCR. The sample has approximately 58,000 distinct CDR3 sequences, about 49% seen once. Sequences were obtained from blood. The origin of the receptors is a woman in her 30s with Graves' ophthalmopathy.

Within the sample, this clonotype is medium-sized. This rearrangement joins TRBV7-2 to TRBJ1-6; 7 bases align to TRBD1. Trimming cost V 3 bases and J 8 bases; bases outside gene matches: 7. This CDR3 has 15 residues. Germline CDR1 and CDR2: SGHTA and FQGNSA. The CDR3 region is CASSLTQGVDSPLHF. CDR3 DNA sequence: TGTGCCAGCAGCTTGACTCAGGGGGTCGATTCACCCCTCCACTTT. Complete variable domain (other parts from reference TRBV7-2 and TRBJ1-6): GAGVSQSPSNKVTEKGKDVELRCDPISGHTALYWYRQSLGQGLEFLIYFQGNSAPDKSGLPSDRFSAERTGGSVSTLTIQRTQQEDSAVYLCASSLTQGVDSPLHFGNGTRLTVT.

The CDR3 is CASSLGGYEQFF. The CDR3 coding sequence is TGTGCCAGCAGCTTGGGGGGCTATGAGCAGTTCTTC. The chain uses TRBV7-9 and TRBJ2-1; TRBD1 or TRBD2 may be the D gene (6 bases each). Germline CDR1 is SEHNR and CDR2 is FQNEAQ (reference sequence). This CDR3 has 12 amino acids. V dropped 3 bases and J dropped 8 bases, with 8 bases sitting between them. Looking up the rest from reference TRBV7-9 and TRBJ2-1 gives the full variable domain: DTGVSQNPRHKITKRGQNVTFRCDPISEHNRLYWYRQTLGQGPEFLTYFQNEAQLEKSRLLSDRFSAERPKGSFSTLEIQRTEQGDSAMYLCASSLGGYEQFFGPGTRLTVL.

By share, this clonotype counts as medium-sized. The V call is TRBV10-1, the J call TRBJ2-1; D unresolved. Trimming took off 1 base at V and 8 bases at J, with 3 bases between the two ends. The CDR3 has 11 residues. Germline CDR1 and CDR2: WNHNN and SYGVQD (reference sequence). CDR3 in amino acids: CASSEWDEQFF. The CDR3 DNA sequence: TGCGCCAGCAGTGAGTGGGATGAGCAGTTCTTC.

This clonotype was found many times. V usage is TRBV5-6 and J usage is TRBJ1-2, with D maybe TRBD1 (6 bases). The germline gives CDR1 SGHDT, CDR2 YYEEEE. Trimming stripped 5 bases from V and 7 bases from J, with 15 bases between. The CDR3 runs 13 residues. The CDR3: CASRMAGVIGYTF. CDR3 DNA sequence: TGTGCCAGCAGAATGGCAGGGGTAATTGGCTACACCTTC.

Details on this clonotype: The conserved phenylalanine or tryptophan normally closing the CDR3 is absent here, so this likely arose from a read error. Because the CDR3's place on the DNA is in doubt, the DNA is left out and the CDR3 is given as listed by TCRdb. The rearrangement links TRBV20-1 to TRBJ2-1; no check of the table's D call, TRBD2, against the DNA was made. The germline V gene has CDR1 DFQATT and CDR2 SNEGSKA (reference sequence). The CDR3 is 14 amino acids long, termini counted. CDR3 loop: CSANSGLRGNEQLS.

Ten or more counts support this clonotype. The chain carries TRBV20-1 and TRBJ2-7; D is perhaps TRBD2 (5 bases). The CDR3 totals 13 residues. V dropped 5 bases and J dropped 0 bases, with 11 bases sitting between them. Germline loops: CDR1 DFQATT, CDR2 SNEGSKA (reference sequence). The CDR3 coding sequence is TGCAGTGCTGCAGCGGCATACTCCTACGAGCAGTACTTC. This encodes CSAAAAYSYEQYF.

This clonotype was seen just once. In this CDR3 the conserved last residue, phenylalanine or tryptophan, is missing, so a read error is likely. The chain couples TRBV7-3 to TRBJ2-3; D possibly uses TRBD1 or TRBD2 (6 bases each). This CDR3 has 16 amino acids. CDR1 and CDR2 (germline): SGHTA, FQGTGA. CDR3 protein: CASSSERRGGLNTQYI. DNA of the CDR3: TGTGCCAGCAGCTCTGAGCGGCGAGGGGGGCTGAATACACAGTATATT.

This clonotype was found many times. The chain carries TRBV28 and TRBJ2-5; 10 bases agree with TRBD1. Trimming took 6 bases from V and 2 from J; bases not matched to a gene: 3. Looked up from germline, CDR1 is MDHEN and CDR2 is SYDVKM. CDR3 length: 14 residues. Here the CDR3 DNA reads TGTGCCAGCAGGGGGACAGGGGCACAAGAGACCCAGTACTTC. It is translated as CASRGTGAQETQYF.